The rows below give T cell receptor beta chains drawn from one sample of a study of OX40 agonist ivuxolimab in advanced cancers. Method: immunoSEQ multiplex PCR; TCRdb's copy keeps in-frame clones and lacks some. The table shows about 20,000 clones, with approximately 80% occurring only once. Here the sequenced sample was CD4+ or CD8+ T cells sorted from blood, taken in a trial of the OX40 agonist ivuxolimab. The receptor set was obtained from an adult with an advanced solid tumor such as melanoma, head and neck, liver or kidney cancer. The CDR3 runs from the conserved cysteine through the conserved F or W. A D gene is named only where the DNA matches it firmly. Where a row states a size, it is once, few, many or the class of an expanded clone; other rows omit it.

V gene: TRBV9
clone size: -
D gene: -
J gene: TRBJ1-2
CDR3 DNA: TGTGCCAGCAGCTTCAGCAAGACAGGCCCATCCTGGGGCTACACCTTC
CDR3 protein: CASSFSKTGPSWGYTF

V gene: TRBV7-6
clone size: -
D gene: TRBD1
J gene: TRBJ1-2
CDR3 DNA: TGTGCCAGCAGCTTAGTGACAGGGGTTGTAGCGCGCGGCTACACCTTC
CDR3 protein: CASSLVTGVVARGYTF

V gene: TRBV5-8
clone size: -
D gene: -
J gene: TRBJ1-6
CDR3 DNA: TGTGCCAGCAGCTTGTCCCCAAATTCACCCCTCCACTTT
CDR3 protein: CASSLSPNSPLHF

V gene: TRBV7-6
clone size: -
D gene: -
J gene: TRBJ2-5
CDR3 DNA: TGTGCCAGCAGCCTTTTCACTGCCGGAGAGACCCAGTACTTC
CDR3 protein: CASSLFTAGETQYF

V gene: TRBV7-2
clone size: -
D gene: -
J gene: TRBJ2-7
CDR3 DNA: TGTGCCAGCAGCTTCCCGCCGACAGGTAGTTCAGTCGACGAGCAGTACTTC
CDR3 protein: CASSFPPTGSSVDEQYF

V gene: TRBV7-6
clone size: -
D gene: -
J gene: TRBJ2-3
CDR3 DNA: TGTGCCAGCAGTCCAGGTGGAGATACGCAGTATTTT
CDR3 protein: CASSPGGDTQYF

V gene: TRBV27
clone size: -
D gene: -
J gene: TRBJ2-7
CDR3 DNA: TGTGCCAGCAGTCCTTCCGACAGGTCCCCCTACGAGCAGTACTTC
CDR3 protein: CASSPSDRSPYEQYF

V gene: TRBV2
clone size: few
D gene: -
J gene: TRBJ1-2
CDR3 DNA: TGTGCCAGCAACCTTGGGGGCTTTGACTATGGCTACACCTTC
CDR3 protein: CASNLGGFDYGYTF

V gene: TRBV19
clone size: -
D gene: -
J gene: TRBJ1-6
CDR3 DNA: TGTGCCAGTAGTATAGAAAGGGGGATACCTAGAACCCTCCACTTT
CDR3 protein: CASSIERGIPRTLHF

V gene: TRBV19
clone size: -
D gene: -
J gene: TRBJ2-7
CDR3 DNA: TGTGCCAGCTCAGGGGGACTCTACGAGCAGTACTTC
CDR3 protein: CASSGGLYEQYF

V gene: TRBV27
clone size: -
D gene: TRBD1
J gene: TRBJ2-3
CDR3 DNA: TGTGCCAGCAGTTTAAGGGACAGGGGGTTGTATTTT
CDR3 protein: CASSLRDRGLYF

V gene: TRBV6-5
clone size: medium-sized
D gene: TRBD1
J gene: TRBJ2-1
CDR3 DNA: TGTGCCAGCAGTACAGGGGGGTCGAATGAGCAGTTCTTC
CDR3 protein: CASSTGGSNEQFF

V gene: TRBV19
clone size: once
D gene: TRBD2
J gene: TRBJ2-1
CDR3 DNA: TGTGCCAGTAGTACCAGCGGGGGGGCTATGGGTGAGCAGTTCTTC
CDR3 protein: CASSTSGGAMGEQFF

V gene: TRBV4-1
clone size: -
D gene: -
J gene: TRBJ2-1
CDR3 DNA: TGCGCCAGCAGCCAATGGGGGGTCAACAATGAGCAGTTCTTC
CDR3 protein: CASSQWGVNNEQFF

V gene: TRBV21-1
clone size: once
D gene: -
J gene: TRBJ2-1
CDR3 DNA: TGTGCCAGCAGCAAAGGAAGCCCTAAAGCTTACAATGAGCAGTTCTTC
CDR3 protein: CASSKGSPKAYNEQFF

V gene: TRBV19
clone size: -
D gene: -
J gene: TRBJ1-1
CDR3 DNA: TGTGCCAGTACCCTTCGGTCGGGGGGGAACACTGAAGCTTTCTTT
CDR3 protein: CASTLRSGGNTEAFF

V gene: TRBV2
clone size: -
D gene: TRBD1
J gene: TRBJ2-3
CDR3 DNA: TGTGCCAGCAGTCGGGACAGGGGTACAGATACGCAGTATTTT
CDR3 protein: CASSRDRGTDTQYF

V gene: TRBV19
clone size: -
D gene: TRBD1
J gene: TRBJ2-5
CDR3 DNA: TGTGCCAGTAGTATCCTGGACAGGGGACGGGAGACCCAGTACTTC
CDR3 protein: CASSILDRGRETQYF

V gene: TRBV18
clone size: once
D gene: TRBD1
J gene: TRBJ1-5
CDR3 DNA: TGTGCCAGCTCACGGACAGGGGGTTATCAGCCCCAGCATTTT
CDR3 protein: CASSRTGGYQPQHF

V gene: TRBV14
clone size: few
D gene: -
J gene: TRBJ2-4
CDR3 DNA: TGTGCCAGCAGCTTAACGAGGAAGGCCGCCAAAAACATTCAGTACTTC
CDR3 protein: CASSLTRKAAKNIQYF

V gene: TRBV4-2
clone size: -
D gene: TRBD2
J gene: TRBJ2-1
CDR3 DNA: TGTGCCAGCAGCCAAGATCTCAGCGGGGGGATCAATGAGCAGTTCTTC
CDR3 protein: CASSQDLSGGINEQFF

V gene: TRBV6-5
clone size: -
D gene: TRBD1
J gene: TRBJ1-1
CDR3 DNA: TGTGCCAGCAGTCGGACAGGGAACACTGAAGCTTTCTTT
CDR3 protein: CASSRTGNTEAFF

V gene: TRBV11-2
clone size: few
D gene: -
J gene: TRBJ2-1
CDR3 DNA: TGTGCCAGCAGCGAAGGGCACAATGAGCAGTTCTTC
CDR3 protein: CASSEGHNEQFF

V gene: TRBV6-5
clone size: -
D gene: -
J gene: TRBJ1-1
CDR3 DNA: TGTGCCAGCAGCCCCGCCCTGTGGGGATACACTGAAGCTTTCTTT
CDR3 protein: CASSPALWGYTEAFF

V gene: TRBV19
clone size: -
D gene: -
J gene: TRBJ1-1
CDR3 DNA: TGTGCCAGTAGTATAGGGCCGATGCAGAACACTGAAGCTTTCTTT
CDR3 protein: CASSIGPMQNTEAFF

V gene: TRBV10-3
clone size: -
D gene: -
J gene: TRBJ2-2
CDR3 DNA: TGTGCCATCAGTGAGCTTGGGCAGGAGAACACCGGGGAGCTGTTTTTT
CDR3 protein: CAISELGQENTGELFF

V gene: TRBV19
clone size: few
D gene: -
J gene: TRBJ1-1
CDR3 DNA: TGTGCCAGTAGTATGAGGGGAAACACTGAAGCTTTCTTT
CDR3 protein: CASSMRGNTEAFF

V gene: TRBV7-2
clone size: -
D gene: -
J gene: TRBJ2-1
CDR3 DNA: TGTGCCAGCAGCTTTAAACCGTACTGGGGTGATGAGCAGTTCTTC
CDR3 protein: CASSFKPYWGDEQFF

V gene: TRBV7-2
clone size: -
D gene: TRBD2
J gene: TRBJ2-3
CDR3 DNA: TGTGCCAGCAGCCCGCTGGGCGGGGGGGTCCTTAGCACAGATACGCAGTATTTT
CDR3 protein: CASSPLGGGVLSTDTQYF

V gene: TRBV25-1
clone size: -
D gene: -
J gene: TRBJ2-7
CDR3 DNA: TGTGCCAGCAGCCTAACAGGGACCGAGCAGTACTTC
CDR3 protein: CASSLTGTEQYF

V gene: TRBV19
clone size: -
D gene: -
J gene: TRBJ1-5
CDR3 DNA: TGTGCCAGTAGTATATATCCAGCCTATCAGCCCCAGCATTTT
CDR3 protein: CASSIYPAYQPQHF